One and the same sample provided the 13 T cell receptor beta chains below, sequenced in a study of stem cell transplantation in POMP-related autoinflammatory disease. The protocol was immunoSEQ multiplex PCR, while the TCRdb copy is restricted to in-frame clones and leaves out a portion. The table includes some 29,000 clones, around 88% detected once. The sample consisted of CD4+ T cells from PBMCs, taken before stem cell transplantation. Every receptor here comes from a human donor with POMP-related autoinflammation and immune dysregulation (PRAID).

The V and J genes are TRBV7-9 and TRBJ1-1; 10 bases map to TRBD1. Germline CDR1 and CDR2: SEHNR and FQNEAQ (reference sequence). The CDR3 spans 18 residues. The V segment lost 3 bases and the J segment 1 base; nucleotides outside the gene matches: 11. This CDR3 is CASSFISRRDRGNTEAFF. For the CDR3, the DNA is TGTGCCAGCAGCTTTATCAGTCGAAGGGACAGGGGGAACACTGAAGCTTTCTTT.

This clone was picked up a small number of times. Here the CDR3 reads CASSERLPDFQPQHF. CDR3 coding DNA: TGCGCCAGCAGTGAGAGACTGCCTGACTTCCAGCCCCAGCATTTT. The V and J genes are TRBV10-1 and TRBJ1-5, with D unresolved. The CDR3 loop spans 15 amino acids. Germline-derived CDR1 and CDR2 are WNHNN and SYGVQD (reference sequence). V was clipped by 2 bases and J by 7 bases, with 15 bases between them.

The V call is TRBV6-1, the J call TRBJ2-7; D possibly matches TRBD1 or TRBD2 (5 bases each). The CDR3 consists of 17 residues. Germline V gene sequence: CDR1 MNHNS, CDR2 SASEGT. With 2 bases removed from V and 3 bases from J, the gap between germline ends came to 20 bases. Here the CDR3 reads CASSEFTGAALGYEQYF. The CDR3 DNA sequence: TGTGCCAGCAGTGAATTTACCGGGGCAGCCCTTGGCTACGAGCAGTACTTC.

The chain is built from TRBV19 and TRBJ2-1, with TRBD2 identical over 7 bases. The CDR3 sequence is 16 residues long. V lost 5 bases and J lost 0; bases outside the gene matches: 7. Germline V CDR1 and CDR2: LNHDA, SQIVND (reference sequence). The CDR3 region is CASSFRLASSYNEQFF. In DNA, the CDR3 is TGTGCCAGTAGTTTTCGACTAGCAAGCTCCTACAATGAGCAGTTCTTC.

The chain employs TRBV2 and TRBJ2-7; TRBD1 matches 7 bases. The germline V gene encodes CDR1 SNHLY and CDR2 FYNNEI. The V and J ends lost 5 bases and 6 bases, in that order; junction bases with no gene match: 4. This CDR3 is 12 amino acids long. CDR3 in amino acids: CASSRQGPEQYF. For the CDR3, the DNA is TGTGCCAGCAGTCGACAGGGCCCCGAGCAGTACTTC.

The gene calls are TRBV5-1 and TRBJ2-1; 13 bases are shared with TRBD2. V was clipped by 2 bases and J by 8 bases; unmatched bases: 1. The CDR3 covers 14 residues. Germline CDR1 is SGHRS and CDR2 is YFSETQ. The CDR3 nucleotides read TGCGCCAGCAGCTTTACTAGCGGGAGGGATGAGCAGTTCTTC. This gives the protein CASSFTSGRDEQFF. The full variable domain, its missing parts supplied by reference TRBV5-1 and TRBJ2-1, is KAGVTQTPRYLIKTRGQQVTLSCSPISGHRSVSWYQQTPGQGLQFLFEYFSETQRNKGNFPGRFSGRQFSNSRSEMNVSTLELGDSALYLCASSFTSGRDEQFFGPGTRLTVL.

The rearrangement uses TRBV7-9 and TRBJ1-4; 7 bases are shared with TRBD1. This CDR3 comprises 15 residues. Per germline, CDR1 SEHNR and CDR2 FQNEAQ (reference sequence). Trimming took 5 bases from V and 4 from J; bases not matched to a gene: 7. The CDR3 region is CASSRRQGGNEKLFF. The DNA for the CDR3 is TGTGCCAGCAGCCGACGACAGGGTGGTAATGAAAAACTGTTTTTT.

The V and J genes are TRBV7-6 and TRBJ2-1; TRBD1 is a possible D gene (5 bases). CDR1 is SGHVS, CDR2 FNYEAQ, per germline. Trimming took off 0 bases at V and 6 bases at J, with 9 bases between the two ends. The CDR3 loop spans 14 amino acids. As DNA, the CDR3 is TGTGCCAGCAGCTTAGCGCCGACAGTCAATGAGCAGTTCTTC. This gives the protein CASSLAPTVNEQFF.

The chain has TRBV6-1 and TRBJ2-1; 9 positions match TRBD1. Germline V gene data show CDR1 as MNHNS and CDR2 as SASEGT. Trimming took 2 bases from V and 4 from J; bases not matched to a gene: 12. The CDR3 runs to 18 residues. CDR3 region: CASSELSPGQGIYNEQFF. In nucleotides, the CDR3 is TGTGCCAGCAGTGAACTGAGCCCGGGACAGGGAATATACAATGAGCAGTTCTTC.

This clone appeared once. The chain links TRBV18 to TRBJ2-3, with a possible D match to TRBD2 (6 bases). Between the trimmed V and J ends, which lost 3 bases and 0 bases, there was a span of 7 bases. The length of the CDR3 is 14 residues. In germline, CDR1 is KGHSH, CDR2 LQKENI. CDR3: CASSPEGSTDTQYF. The CDR3 bases are TGTGCCAGCTCACCGGAGGGGAGCACAGATACGCAGTATTTT.

The chain uses TRBV11-2 and TRBJ2-1; D is possibly TRBD2 (5 bases). The CDR3 extends over 15 amino acids. The germline V gene has CDR1 SGHAT and CDR2 FQNNGV. V was shortened by 1 base and J by 4 bases, with 11 bases between the two germline ends. This CDR3 reads CASSLVIAIYNEQFF. Written as DNA, the CDR3 is TGTGCCAGCAGCTTAGTCATAGCGATTTACAATGAGCAGTTCTTC.

The count of this clone is one. The CDR3 DNA reads as TGTGCCAGCAGTCTGGGACAGCCGAACTATGGCTACACCTTC. Residues: CASSLGQPNYGYTF. The rearrangement uses TRBV6-5 and TRBJ1-2; 7 bases align to TRBD1. This CDR3 is built from 14 residues. CDR1 and CDR2 (germline): MNHEY, SVGAGI. V gave up 5 bases and J gave up 2 bases; unmatched junction bases: 5.

This rearrangement joins TRBV5-1 to TRBJ1-4; unclear D gene. In germline, CDR1 is SGHRS, CDR2 YFSETQ. Trimming took 3 bases from V and 3 from J, leaving 9 bases between them. The CDR3 covers 14 residues. CDR3 region: CASSWVGPNEKLFF. The CDR3 bases are TGCGCCAGCAGCTGGGTAGGACCTAATGAAAAACTGTTTTTT.